The clone carrying this TCR beta chain was observed a few times. As yet, its antigen is unknown. This specimen comes from a study of T cell repertoires in cytomegalovirus infection. For the study at large: Matching HLA type and CMV infection were both indicated by public TCR beta signatures. General study results and limits: HLA-C-restricted CMV clonotypes gave the most frequent clonotype in two of eight donors. CMV carriers with the relevant HLA were identified by cumulative public TCR beta family frequency.

Via MiXCR, TCRdb re-called the reads, giving one row per CDR3 protein. This table has about 260,000 distinct CDR3 sequences, about 13% appearing once. Germline trimming cut 6 bases from V and 2 bases from J; bases unmatched to any gene: 7. The CDR3 covers 14 residues. Germline V gives CDR1 SQVTM, CDR2 ANQGSEA. The rearrangement links TRBV29-1 to TRBJ1-1; 9 bases map to TRBD1. The TCR was taken from a human donor in good health (CMV status not recorded). Some clones in this sample may be carry-over from other donors' samples. Sample: PBMCs. The CDR3, as DNA: TGCAGCGTCGCCGGGACAGGGACTAACACTGAAGCTTTCTTT. It is translated as CSVAGTGTNTEAFF. Complete variable domain (other parts from reference TRBV29-1 and TRBJ1-1): SAVISQKPSRDICQRGTSLTIQCQVDSQVTMMFWYRQQPGQSLTLIATANQGSEATYESGFVIDKFPISRPNLTFSTLTVSNMSPEDSSIYLCSVAGTGTNTEAFFGQGTRLTVV.